What follows is one TCR beta chain and its context. There is no known antigen for this receptor. Qualities for individual bases were not recorded, and no much larger clone is one base off. This record comes from a study of naive and memory T cell subsets (dated 2017 in TCRdb). Background for the entire study: The study applied an open-source, UMI-based TCR alpha and beta sequencing pipeline to sorted naive and memory peripheral blood T cell subsets. The results of the functional CMV T cell responses matched the IgG serology results in every case. RNA was DNase-treated and reverse transcribed with TCR constant-region primers, mostly using SuperScript III. What the research found in general, with its limitations: After error correction, only a single occurrence was seen for over 90% of naive TCR sequences, so much steeper abundance distributions were produced than in memory subsets. TCR abundance followed a power law whose exponent differed between naive and memory subsets but was consistent across the three individuals. In both CD4 and CD8 cells, a rise in Gini index and a fall in Shannon and inverse Simpson diversity were observed from naive through CM, EM and EMRA. RNA-based TCR counts may be influenced by expression changes linked to T cell activation and differentiation. No ground truth was available to validate the repertoire findings for the naive and memory subsets. Single alpha or beta chain sequences, rather than paired alpha/beta receptors, were used to define clonotypes.

From the second PCR step on, the TCR alpha and beta chain libraries were amplified in separate reactions. Donor CMV status was determined by IFNgamma production from CD4+ T cells after overnight stimulation of fresh PBMCs with CMV viral lysate. Using Miltenyi beads, CD4 T cells were first positively selected, and CD8 T cells were then positively selected from the CD4-negative fraction. After staining for CD3, CD4, CD8, CD45RA, CD27 and a live/dead dye, cells were sorted on a BD Aria II into four subsets based on CD45RA and CD27. Blood was obtained from a few healthy volunteers, and the blood from each volunteer was fractionated into CD4 and CD8 T cells and subsequently into four differentiation subsets. About 130 ml of peripheral blood was collected from each donor, and PBMC were isolated by Ficoll-Paque PLUS density-gradient centrifugation. Sorted cells were lysed in RLT buffer, and RNA was extracted with a Qiagen RNeasy kit and stored at -80°C.

The library relied on UMI-ligation and nested PCR. To cover both TRBC1 and TRBC2, the beta constant-region primer consisted of an equimolar mix of two oligonucleotides. A single-stranded oligonucleotide bearing the SP2 primer plus a 12-nucleotide UMI was ligated onto the 3' end of the cDNA by T4 RNA ligase 1. The ligated cDNA went through four rounds of PCR with nested alpha and beta constant-region primers together with the SP2 primer. Incubation of the ligation reaction lasted about 19-24 hours at 16 degrees C. PCR2 was typically performed as a SYBR Green qPCR and was stopped at a predetermined threshold so that over-amplification was prevented. Every purification after the first one was done using Agencourt AMPure XP magnetic beads. Library amounts were measured by Qubit and library quality was assessed on a TapeStation, where the main peak was expected at around 650 bp. The pooled libraries were sequenced on an Illumina MiSeq using v2 2x251 paired-end kits, which usually yielded roughly 0.9-2 million reads per sample. Libraries were pooled at around 3.8 nM per sample, and about 4.5-7% PhiX was added to improve cluster recognition. The study's processing was this. Decombinator assigned V and J genes to Demultiplexor-processed FASTQ reads by tag matching, allowing a single base-pair mismatch. Collapsinator used UMIs to correct both sequencing errors and frequency errors arising from PCR heterogeneity. TCRs were translated and CDR3s were extracted from the conserved cysteine to the FGXG phenylalanine by CDR3Translator, with non-productive sequences being flagged. Gini, Shannon entropy and inverse Simpson indices were computed after subsampling the repertoires to the same number of UMI-defined TCRs. Within the linear range, a power law was fitted by maximum likelihood to the distributions of clonotype abundance. On one naive CD8 sample, the pipeline and MIGEC gave similar UMI counts, unique TCR numbers and clonal distributions. Repertoires were searched for about 7,000 CMV-associated CDR3 sequences compiled from VDJdb and a published dataset. TCRdb trimmed the raw reads at Q25, called clones with MiXCR and kept productive beta chains. Every CDR3 protein is listed once, alongside the most common genes and DNA of its rows. The V and J calls were not made by the authors but by TCRdb's processing. The sample table holds about 85,000 distinct CDR3 sequences, of which 13% were seen once. In total, the top ten clones hold roughly 0.9% of the sample.

V and J are trimmed by 5 bases and 1 base, and the gene matches miss 4 bases of the junction. From the cysteine through the phenylalanine, the CDR3 covers 16 amino acids. Only the CDR3 region is kept as DNA, spanning 48 bases read in frame from base 1. For CDR1 and CDR2, the germline V gene lists SGHDT and YYEEEE. The sequencing input was central memory CD4+ T cells from blood. The label giving this sample's cell subset or site can be read as: central memory, CD45RA- CD27+. The sequence links TRBV5-6 to TRBJ2-4, and 12 bases in between align with TRBD1. This receptor was obtained from a human donor in good health. The nucleotide sequence is TGTGCCAGCAGGGGACAGGGGGCAGGGGCCAAAAACATTCAGTACTTC. It translates as CASRGQGAGAKNIQYF.